The entry below gives a single T cell receptor (beta chain) sequence along with its context. Its antigen is as yet unknown. The protocol was immunoSEQ multiplex PCR, while the TCRdb copy is restricted to in-frame clones and leaves out a portion. Of just over 200,000 clones in the sample, 60% to 80% were seen once. These data originate in a study of cytotoxic CD8 clonotypes in ibrutinib-treated CLL. Whole-study findings and limits: A difference in sampling times existed between sustained-remission and progressing patients.

Germline V lookup: CDR1 ENHRY, CDR2 SYGVKD. This CDR3 has 14 amino acids. Trimming cost V 6 bases and J 1 base, with 12 bases left between them. The sequencing used PBMCs, collected after 12 months of ibrutinib treatment. The chain uses TRBV10-3 and TRBJ1-1; D ambiguous. This TCR was sampled from a human donor with chronic lymphocytic leukemia. CDR3 sequence: CAIRTSNKNTEAFF. The CDR3 bases are TGTGCCATCAGGACAAGCAACAAGAACACTGAAGCTTTCTTT.